This entry lists 16 T cell receptor beta chains sequenced from one sample in a study of Ad26.COV2.S vaccination and SARS-CoV-2 variants. Method: immunoSEQ multiplex PCR; TCRdb's copy keeps in-frame clones and lacks some. The repertoire consists of hundreds of thousands of clones, with approximately 90% occurring once and the leading ten covering approximately 5.9%. Treatment described: around 19 received Ad26.COV2.S at low or high dose, single or two shots; 5 received placebo; per-sample allocation not given. Each sample was drawn 63 days after the first injection (of vaccine or placebo). The source material was peripheral blood, sampled in a trial of Ad26.COV2.S vaccine versus placebo. The receptors come from a person aged 18-60 years who received the Ad26.COV2.S COVID-19 vaccine or a placebo.

This chain links TRBV27 with TRBJ2-7, with TRBD1 identical over 10 bases. The ends lost 5 bases at V and 6 bases at J; junction bases unmatched: 7. The CDR3 runs to 14 residues. CDR1 is MNHEY and CDR2 is SMNVEV in the germline V gene (reference sequence). The CDR3 DNA is TGTGCCAGCAGTCTAGGGACAGGGGTAGGCGAGCAGTACTTC. It encodes CASSLGTGVGEQYF.

The chain has TRBV10-3 and TRBJ2-3; TRBD1 matches at 7 bases. Looked up from germline, CDR1 is ENHRY and CDR2 is SYGVKD. V lost 7 bases, J lost 4 bases, and 2 bases stayed unmatched. The CDR3 loop spans 12 amino acids. CDR3 bases: TGTGCCATCAAGACAGGGTCAGATACGCAGTATTTT. Translating gives CAIKTGSDTQYF.

A single count supports this clone. This chain joins TRBV15 and TRBJ1-2, with 12 bases fitting TRBD1. Per the germline V gene, CDR1 is LNHNV and CDR2 is YYDKDF (reference sequence). The CDR3 has 17 amino acids. The V segment lost 4 bases and the J segment 4 bases; nucleotides outside the gene matches: 10. The CDR3 coding sequence is TGTGCCACCAGCAACCGGGACAGGGGGCTGGGTGGCTATGGCTACACCTTC. This translates into CATSNRDRGLGGYGYTF.

This clone was seen just once. The chain links TRBV7-9 to TRBJ1-2, with 8 bases identical to TRBD1. This CDR3 contains 15 residues. The V segment lost 1 base and the J segment 2 bases; nucleotides outside the gene matches: 3. Germline V gene lookup returns CDR1 SEHNR and CDR2 FQNEAQ (reference sequence). The CDR3 here is CASSLGQGSNYGYTF. The CDR3 region has the DNA TGTGCCAGCAGCTTAGGACAGGGGTCGAACTATGGCTACACCTTC. The full variable domain, with the rest looked up from reference TRBV7-9 and TRBJ1-2, is DTGVSQNPRHKITKRGQNVTFRCDPISEHNRLYWYRQTLGQGPEFLTYFQNEAQLEKSRLLSDRFSAERPKGSFSTLEIQRTEQGDSAMYLCASSLGQGSNYGYTFGSGTRLTVV.

The chain links TRBV30 to TRBJ1-4; possibly TRBD1 for D (6 bases). CDR1 is GTSNPN and CDR2 is SVGIG in the germline V gene (reference sequence). The V and J ends lost 7 bases and 7 bases respectively, with 19 bases between them. The CDR3 consists of 14 residues. DNA of the CDR3: TGTGCCTTCAGAGGGGGGCCCCTTTTTGAAAAACTGTTTTTT. It translates to CAFRGGPLFEKLFF.

V and J are TRBV7-2 and TRBJ2-5; 9 nucleotides align to TRBD1. Trimming removed 6 bases from V and 1 base from J; junction bases left unmatched: 18. CDR1 is SGHTA, CDR2 FQGNSA, per germline. This CDR3 is built from 19 residues. CDR3 nucleotides: TGTGCCAGCAGACACTCCTCCGGGACAGGGTGGCCTCCCCAAGAGACCCAGTACTTC. This gives the protein CASRHSSGTGWPPQETQYF.

V is TRBV6-4 and J is TRBJ2-7; 7 nucleotides agree with TRBD1. The CDR3 contains 14 residues. Trimming cost V 10 bases and J 4 bases; bases outside gene matches: 13. Germline values: CDR1 MRHNA, CDR2 SNTAGT. The chain's CDR3 is CANRPQGETYEQYF. The CDR3, as DNA: TGTGCCAACAGGCCCCAGGGGGAAACGTACGAGCAGTACTTC.

The rearrangement joins TRBV5-4 to TRBJ1-1; D might be TRBD1 (5 bases). CDR3 length: 13 amino acids. The ends were cut back, 7 bases at V and 7 bases at J, with 17 bases in the middle. Germline-derived CDR1 and CDR2 are SGHNT and YYREEE (reference sequence). The CDR3 protein is CASHKSQRGEAFF. The DNA of the CDR3 is TGTGCCAGCCATAAATCGCAGAGGGGTGAAGCTTTCTTT.

The chain has TRBV7-2 and TRBJ1-2; no clear D. CDR3 length equals 12 residues. Trimming cost V 5 bases and J 7 bases, with 11 bases left between them. In germline, CDR1 is SGHTA, CDR2 FQGNSA. CDR3 protein: CASSASDRGYTF. CDR3 in DNA: TGTGCCAGCAGCGCATCCGATCGTGGCTACACCTTC.

J is TRBJ2-2 and V is TRBV12-5; D gene uncertain. Germline V gene sequence: CDR1 LGHNT, CDR2 FRNRAP. CDR3 size: 15 residues. V dropped 4 bases and J dropped 7 bases, with 16 bases sitting between them. For the CDR3, the DNA is TGTGCTAGTGGTTCCCATCCGACGAATATCGGGGAGCTGTTTTTT. Its protein product is CASGSHPTNIGELFF.

This rearrangement joins TRBV27 to TRBJ1-5; D ambiguous. This CDR3 contains 14 residues. The germline gives CDR1 MNHEY, CDR2 SMNVEV (reference sequence). Trimming removed 3 bases at V and 9 bases at J, with 15 bases between. CDR3 in amino acids: CASSFGLQIWPQHF. For the CDR3, the DNA is TGTGCCAGCAGTTTCGGCCTACAAATATGGCCCCAGCATTTT.

With respect to this clone: This CDR3 is also generated by other DNA sequences in the sample. The chain couples TRBV6-5 to TRBJ1-6; TRBD1 matches at 7 bases. Per germline, CDR1 MNHEY and CDR2 SVGAGI. The CDR3 is made up of 14 amino acids. J was trimmed by 3 bases and V by 5 bases; bases with no gene match: 1. The DNA for the CDR3 is TGTGCCAGCAGTCGGGACAGCTATAATTCACCCCTCCACTTT. The encoded protein is CASSRDSYNSPLHF.

V usage is TRBV6-5 and J usage is TRBJ1-5; no firm D call. V lost 0 bases to trimming and J lost 5 bases, with 11 bases between them. The CDR3 has 15 residues. Germline V CDR1 and CDR2: MNHEY, SVGAGI. CDR3 region: CASSYSNGRDQPQHF. Written as DNA, the CDR3 is TGTGCCAGCAGTTACTCGAATGGGAGGGATCAGCCCCAGCATTTT.

The chain uses TRBV5-1 and TRBJ1-3, with 7 bases that match TRBD1. J lost 2 bases, V lost 4 bases, and 9 bases had no gene match. CDR3 length: 16 amino acids. Per germline, CDR1 SGHRS and CDR2 YFSETQ. The CDR3 DNA reads TGCGCCAGCAGCCCGCAACCTCAGGGGGCTGGAAACACCATATATTTT. This sequence encodes CASSPQPQGAGNTIYF.

The chain couples TRBV10-3 to TRBJ2-2, with D possibly TRBD1 on 5 matching bases. CDR1 is ENHRY, CDR2 SYGVKD, per germline. The CDR3 has 11 residues. Trimming took 11 bases from V and 4 from J, leaving 8 bases between them. The CDR3 bases are TGTGCCGCCCAGGGCACCGGGGAGCTGTTTTTT. Translated: CAAQGTGELFF.

The chain carries TRBV7-2 and TRBJ1-1; 7 bases agree with TRBD1. Trimming at V came to 7 bases and at J to 1 base, leaving 6 bases not matched to a gene. Per germline, CDR1 SGHTA and CDR2 FQGNSA. There are 14 residues in the CDR3. The CDR3 loop is CASTLDRANTEAFF. In DNA form, the CDR3 reads TGTGCCAGCACCCTCGACAGGGCGAACACTGAAGCTTTCTTT.